The clone carrying this T cell receptor (beta chain) has a count of ten or more. The antigen remains undetermined. This entry belongs to a study of lung T cells in sarcoidosis with Löfgren's syndrome. Study-level findings and limits: Paired TRAV12-1/TRBV2 TCRs showed CDR3 homology and preferential pairing. These T cells possibly recognize a putative, unidentified sarcoidosis-associated antigen. Shared TRAV12-1 and TRBV2 CDR3 motifs were reported across several patients.

The V end lost 5 bases, the J end lost 4 bases, and 12 bases lay between the germline ends. CDR3 size: 14 residues. The germline gives CDR1 SNHLY, CDR2 FYNNEI. MiXCR, applied by TCRdb to the reads, yields one record per CDR3 protein. The table records tens of thousands of distinct CDR3 sequences, around 21% of them present only once. The receptor's source is a human donor with sarcoidosis (Löfgren's syndrome or another form), or a control subject (not recorded which). The V gene is TRBV2, the J gene TRBJ1-5; TRBD1 is a possible D gene (6 bases). The sequenced sample consisted of CD4+ T cells from PBMCs. The CDR3, as DNA: TGTGCCAGCAGTTTGGACAGACAGAATCAGCCCCAGCATTTT. It specifies CASSLDRQNQPQHF.